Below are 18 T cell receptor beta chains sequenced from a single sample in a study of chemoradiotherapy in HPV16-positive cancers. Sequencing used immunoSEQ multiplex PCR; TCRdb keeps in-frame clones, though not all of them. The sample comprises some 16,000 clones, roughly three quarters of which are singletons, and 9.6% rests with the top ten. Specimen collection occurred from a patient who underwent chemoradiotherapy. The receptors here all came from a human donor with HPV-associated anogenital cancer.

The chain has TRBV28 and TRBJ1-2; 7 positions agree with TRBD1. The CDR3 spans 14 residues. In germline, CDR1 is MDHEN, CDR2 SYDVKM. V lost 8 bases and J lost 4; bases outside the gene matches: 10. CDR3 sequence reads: CASEGAALAYGYTF. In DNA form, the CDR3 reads TGTGCCAGCGAGGGGGCGGCTCTAGCCTATGGCTACACCTTC.

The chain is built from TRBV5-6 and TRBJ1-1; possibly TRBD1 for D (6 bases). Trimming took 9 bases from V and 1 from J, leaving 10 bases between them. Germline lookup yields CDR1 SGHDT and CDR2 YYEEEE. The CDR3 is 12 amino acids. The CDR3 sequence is CATSQGNTEAFF. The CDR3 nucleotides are TGTGCCACATCACAGGGGAACACTGAAGCTTTCTTT.

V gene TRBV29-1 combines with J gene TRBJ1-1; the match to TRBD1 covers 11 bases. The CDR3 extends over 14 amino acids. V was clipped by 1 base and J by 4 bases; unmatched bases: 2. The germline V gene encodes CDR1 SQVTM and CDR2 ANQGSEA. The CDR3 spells CSVEGGQGATEAFF. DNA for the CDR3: TGCAGCGTTGAAGGTGGACAGGGGGCCACTGAAGCTTTCTTT.

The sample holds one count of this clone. The CDR3 DNA reads as TGCGCCAGCAGCTTGGCCTCGGAGGGGGACATTCAGTACTTC. Its protein is CASSLASEGDIQYF. The V and J genes are TRBV5-1 and TRBJ2-4; D may match TRBD1 or TRBD2 (6 bases each). This CDR3 spans 14 amino acids. Germline V lookup: CDR1 SGHRS, CDR2 YFSETQ. Trimming took off 0 bases at V and 8 bases at J, with 12 bases between the two ends.

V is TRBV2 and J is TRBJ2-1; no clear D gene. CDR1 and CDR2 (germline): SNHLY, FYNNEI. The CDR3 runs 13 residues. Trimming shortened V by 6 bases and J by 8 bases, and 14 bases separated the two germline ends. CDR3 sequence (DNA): TGTGCCAGCAGCCACTCCCAAGGGTATGAGCAGTTCTTC. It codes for CASSHSQGYEQFF.

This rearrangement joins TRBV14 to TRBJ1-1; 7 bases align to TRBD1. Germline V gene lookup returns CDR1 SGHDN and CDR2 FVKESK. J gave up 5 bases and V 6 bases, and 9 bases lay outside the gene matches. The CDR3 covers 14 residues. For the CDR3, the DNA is TGTGCCAGCAGTCTGACAGGGAGGGGTACTGAAGCTTTCTTT. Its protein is CASSLTGRGTEAFF.

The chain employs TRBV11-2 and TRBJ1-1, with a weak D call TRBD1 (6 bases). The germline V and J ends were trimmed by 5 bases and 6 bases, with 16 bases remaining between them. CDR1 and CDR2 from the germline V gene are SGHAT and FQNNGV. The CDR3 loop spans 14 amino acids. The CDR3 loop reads CASSPGRDKSEAFF. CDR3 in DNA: TGTGCCAGCAGCCCCGGCAGGGACAAATCTGAAGCTTTCTTT.

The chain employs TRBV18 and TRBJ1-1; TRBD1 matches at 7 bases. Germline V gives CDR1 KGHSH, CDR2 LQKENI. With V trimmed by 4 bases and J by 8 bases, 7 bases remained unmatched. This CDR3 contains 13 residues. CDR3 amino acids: CASSLEPGQEAFF. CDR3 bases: TGTGCCAGCTCACTTGAGCCGGGACAGGAAGCTTTCTTT.

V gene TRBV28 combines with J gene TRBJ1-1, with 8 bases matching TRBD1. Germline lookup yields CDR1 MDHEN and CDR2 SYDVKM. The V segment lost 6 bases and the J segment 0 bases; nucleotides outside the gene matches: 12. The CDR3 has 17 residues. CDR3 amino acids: CASRARTGTMMNTEAFF. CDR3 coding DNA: TGTGCCAGCAGGGCTCGGACAGGGACCATGATGAACACTGAAGCTTTCTTT.

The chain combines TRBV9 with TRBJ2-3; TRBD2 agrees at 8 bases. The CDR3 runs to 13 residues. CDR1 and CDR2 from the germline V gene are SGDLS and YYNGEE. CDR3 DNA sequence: TGTGCTTCGGGGGGGCGTCGTACAGATACGCAGTATTTT. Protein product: CASGGRRTDTQYF.

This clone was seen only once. The CDR3 region is CASSSQSSRGAGYGYTF. The CDR3 bases are TGTGCCAGCAGCTCCCAGTCGTCGCGTGGGGCAGGATATGGCTACACCTTC. The chain uses TRBV5-4 and TRBJ1-2, with D maybe TRBD1 (5 bases). Germline CDR1 and CDR2: SGHNT and YYREEE (reference sequence). This CDR3 contains 17 residues. V was trimmed by 3 bases and J by 5 bases, leaving 23 bases between them. The entire variable domain, with the rest obtained from reference TRBV5-4 and TRBJ1-2, is as follows: ETGVTQSPTHLIKTRGQQVTLRCSSQSGHNTVSWYQQALGQGPQFIFQYYREEENGRGNFPPRFSGLQFPNYSSELNVNALELDDSALYLCASSSQSSRGAGYGYTFGSGTRLTVV.

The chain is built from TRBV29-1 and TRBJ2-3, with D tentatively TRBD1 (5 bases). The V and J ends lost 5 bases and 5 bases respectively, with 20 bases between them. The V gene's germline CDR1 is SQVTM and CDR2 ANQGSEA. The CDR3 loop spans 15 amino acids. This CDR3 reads CSVTDSREWVDTQYF. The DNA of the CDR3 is TGCAGCGTTACAGACAGTAGGGAATGGGTAGATACGCAGTATTTT.

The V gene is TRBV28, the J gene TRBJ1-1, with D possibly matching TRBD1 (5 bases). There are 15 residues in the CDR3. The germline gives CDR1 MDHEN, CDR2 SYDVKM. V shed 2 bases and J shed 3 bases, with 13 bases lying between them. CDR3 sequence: CASSLGPGADTEAFF. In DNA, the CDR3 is TGTGCCAGCAGTTTAGGGCCCGGGGCGGACACTGAAGCTTTCTTT.

CDR3 in DNA: TGTGCCAGCAGTATTTCCGGGACAGGGTCCTACGAGCAGTACTTC. As protein: CASSISGTGSYEQYF. This chain links TRBV7-9 with TRBJ2-7, with 9 bases lining up with TRBD1. The germline CDR1 and CDR2 sequences are SEHNR and FQNEAQ (reference sequence). V lost 6 bases to trimming and J lost 1 base; unmatched junction nucleotides: 7. This CDR3 has 15 residues. The variable domain in full, with the rest retrieved from reference TRBV7-9 and TRBJ2-7, is DTGVSQNPRHKITKRGQNVTFRCDPISEHNRLYWYRQTLGQGPEFLTYFQNEAQLEKSRLLSDRFSAERPKGSFSTLEIQRTEQGDSAMYLCASSISGTGSYEQYFGPGTRLTVT.

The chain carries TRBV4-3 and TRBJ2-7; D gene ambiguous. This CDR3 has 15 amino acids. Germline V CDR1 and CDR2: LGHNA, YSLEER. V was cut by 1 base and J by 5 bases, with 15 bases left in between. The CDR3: CASSQGPRYGHEQYF. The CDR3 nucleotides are TGCGCCAGCAGCCAAGGCCCCAGATATGGCCACGAGCAGTACTTC.

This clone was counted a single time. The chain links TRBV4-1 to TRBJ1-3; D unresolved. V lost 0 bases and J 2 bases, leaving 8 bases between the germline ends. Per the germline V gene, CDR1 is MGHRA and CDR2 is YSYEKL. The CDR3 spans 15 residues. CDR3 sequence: CASSQEPHAGNTIYF. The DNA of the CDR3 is TGCGCCAGCAGCCAAGAACCGCATGCTGGAAACACCATATATTTT.

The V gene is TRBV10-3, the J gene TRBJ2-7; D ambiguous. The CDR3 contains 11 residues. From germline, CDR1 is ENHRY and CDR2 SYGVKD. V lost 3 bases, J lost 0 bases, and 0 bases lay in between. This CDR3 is CAISDSYEQYF. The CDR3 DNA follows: TGTGCCATCAGTGACTCCTACGAGCAGTACTTC.

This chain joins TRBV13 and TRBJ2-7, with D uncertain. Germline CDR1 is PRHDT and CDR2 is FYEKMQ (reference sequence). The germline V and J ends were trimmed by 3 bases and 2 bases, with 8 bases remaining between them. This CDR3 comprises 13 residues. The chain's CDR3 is CASSFFRPYEQYF. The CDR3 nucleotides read TGTGCCAGCAGCTTCTTTCGTCCCTACGAGCAGTACTTC.